Listed below are T cell receptor beta chains from one sample, sequenced in a study of CD8+ T cells in alopecia areata. Sequencing used immunoSEQ multiplex PCR; TCRdb keeps in-frame clones, though not all of them. The sample yields approximately 200,000 clones, roughly 44% seen once. Sequenced here: CD4+ T cells sorted from blood, sampled at roughly week 38, from a patient treated with tofacitinib. These receptors were obtained from a human donor with alopecia areata. Both conserved end residues are part of each CDR3. The order of the fields is J gene, D gene, clone size, V gene, CDR3 protein, CDR3 DNA. The D gene is left open where the match is weak. Size tells how often a clone was seen (once, few, many) or the class of an expanded clone, and some rows leave it out.

J: TRBJ2-3
D: -
size: -
V: TRBV29-1
CDR3: CSVDPGGTDTQYF
DNA: TGCAGCGTTGACCCGGGTGGGACAGATACGCAGTATTTT

J: TRBJ2-7
D: -
size: -
V: TRBV25-1
CDR3: CASSTAPYEQYF
DNA: TGTGCCAGCAGTACGGCCCCCTACGAGCAGTACTTC

J: TRBJ2-7
D: TRBD2
size: -
V: TRBV7-3
CDR3: CASSLTVTSGKYEQYF
DNA: TGTGCCAGCAGCTTAACGGTGACTAGCGGGAAGTACGAGCAGTACTTC

J: TRBJ2-7
D: -
size: -
V: TRBV30
CDR3: CAWSKGFGAPYEQYF
DNA: TGTGCCTGGAGTAAGGGTTTCGGCGCACCCTACGAGCAGTACTTC

J: TRBJ2-7
D: -
size: -
V: TRBV9
CDR3: CASSAGFGEYEQYF
DNA: TGTGCCAGCAGCGCCGGATTTGGGGAATACGAGCAGTACTTC

J: TRBJ2-7
D: -
size: -
V: TRBV4-1
CDR3: CASSQGPGGEQYF
DNA: TGCGCCAGCAGCCAAGGGCCCGGTGGCGAGCAGTACTTC

J: TRBJ2-5
D: -
size: -
V: TRBV7-9
CDR3: CASSLAGATETQYF
DNA: TGTGCCAGCAGCTTAGCGGGAGCGACGGAGACCCAGTACTTC

J: TRBJ2-5
D: -
size: -
V: TRBV19
CDR3: CASSIWCGLETQYF
DNA: TGTGCCAGTAGTATTTGGTGTGGTTTGGAGACCCAGTACTTC

J: TRBJ2-5
D: -
size: -
V: TRBV7-9
CDR3: CASSAALSETQYF
DNA: TGTGCCAGCAGCGCAGCCCTCTCGGAGACCCAGTACTTC

J: TRBJ2-7
D: TRBD1
size: -
V: TRBV7-8
CDR3: CASSIRLGQGYEQYF
DNA: TGTGCCAGCAGCATACGCCTCGGACAGGGGTACGAGCAGTACTTC

J: TRBJ2-1
D: -
size: -
V: TRBV4-2
CDR3: CASSQDTGSNEQFF
DNA: TGTGCCAGCAGCCAAGATACCGGCTCCAATGAGCAGTTCTTC

J: TRBJ2-2
D: TRBD2
size: -
V: TRBV9
CDR3: CASSVGTSGSRTGELFF
DNA: TGTGCCAGCAGCGTAGGGACTAGCGGGAGCAGGACCGGGGAGCTGTTTTTT

J: TRBJ1-2
D: -
size: -
V: TRBV2
CDR3: CASLGTNYGYTF
DNA: TGTGCCAGCCTGGGGACCAACTATGGCTACACCTTC

J: TRBJ2-7
D: -
size: -
V: TRBV30
CDR3: CAWARREDEQYF
DNA: TGTGCCTGGGCTAGGAGGGAGGACGAGCAGTACTTC

J: TRBJ2-5
D: -
size: few
V: TRBV4-2
CDR3: CASSQDPPDSGETQYF
DNA: TGTGCCAGCAGCCAAGATCCCCCGGACAGCGGGGAGACCCAGTACTTC

J: TRBJ1-2
D: -
size: few
V: TRBV4-1
CDR3: CASSQVQGSYGYTF
DNA: TGCGCCAGCAGCCAAGTACAGGGATCCTATGGCTACACCTTC

J: TRBJ2-1
D: -
size: -
V: TRBV5-6
CDR3: CASSFRRGNYNEQFF
DNA: TGTGCCAGCAGCTTTCGCAGGGGTAACTACAATGAGCAGTTCTTC

J: TRBJ2-1
D: TRBD2
size: -
V: TRBV11-2
CDR3: CASSSTSGMNEQFF
DNA: TGTGCCAGCAGCTCGACTAGCGGGATGAATGAGCAGTTCTTC

J: TRBJ2-2
D: TRBD1
size: -
V: TRBV7-7
CDR3: CASSSTPGTGGTGELFF
DNA: TGTGCTAGCAGCTCTACCCCCGGGACAGGGGGAACCGGGGAGCTGTTTTTT

J: TRBJ1-2
D: TRBD1
size: -
V: TRBV18
CDR3: CASSPRTGREYGYTF
DNA: TGTGCCAGCTCACCAAGGACAGGGAGGGAGTATGGCTACACCTTC